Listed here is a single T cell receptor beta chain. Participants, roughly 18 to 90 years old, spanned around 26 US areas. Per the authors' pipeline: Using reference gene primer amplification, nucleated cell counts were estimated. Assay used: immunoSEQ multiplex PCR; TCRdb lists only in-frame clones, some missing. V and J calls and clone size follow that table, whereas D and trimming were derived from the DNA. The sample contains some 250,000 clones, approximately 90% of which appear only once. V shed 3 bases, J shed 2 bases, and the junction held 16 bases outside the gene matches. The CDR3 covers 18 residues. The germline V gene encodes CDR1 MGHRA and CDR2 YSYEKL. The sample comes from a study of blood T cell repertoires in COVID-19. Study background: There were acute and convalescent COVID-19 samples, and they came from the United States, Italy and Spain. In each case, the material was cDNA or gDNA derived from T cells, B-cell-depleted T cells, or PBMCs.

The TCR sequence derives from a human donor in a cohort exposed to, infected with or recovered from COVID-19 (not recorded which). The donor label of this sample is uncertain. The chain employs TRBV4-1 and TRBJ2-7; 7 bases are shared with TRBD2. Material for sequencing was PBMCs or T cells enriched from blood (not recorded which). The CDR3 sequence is CASSHDGGPSSGAYEQYF. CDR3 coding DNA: TGCGCCAGCAGCCACGACGGCGGACCCTCCAGCGGGGCCTACGAGCAGTACTTC.